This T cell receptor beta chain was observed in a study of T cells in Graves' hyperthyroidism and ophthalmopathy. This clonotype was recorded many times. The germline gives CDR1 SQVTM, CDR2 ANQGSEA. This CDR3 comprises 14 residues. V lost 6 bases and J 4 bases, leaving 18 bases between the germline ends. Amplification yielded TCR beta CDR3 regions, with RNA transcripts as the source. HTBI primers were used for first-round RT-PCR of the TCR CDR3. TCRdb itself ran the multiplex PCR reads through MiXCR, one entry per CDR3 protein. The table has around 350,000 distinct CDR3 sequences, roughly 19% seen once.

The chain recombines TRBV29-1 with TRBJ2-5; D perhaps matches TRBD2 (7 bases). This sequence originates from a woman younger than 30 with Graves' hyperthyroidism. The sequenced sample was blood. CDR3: CSVRGGSMGETQYF. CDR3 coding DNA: TGCAGCGTAAGGGGGGGAAGTATGGGAGAGACCCAGTACTTC.